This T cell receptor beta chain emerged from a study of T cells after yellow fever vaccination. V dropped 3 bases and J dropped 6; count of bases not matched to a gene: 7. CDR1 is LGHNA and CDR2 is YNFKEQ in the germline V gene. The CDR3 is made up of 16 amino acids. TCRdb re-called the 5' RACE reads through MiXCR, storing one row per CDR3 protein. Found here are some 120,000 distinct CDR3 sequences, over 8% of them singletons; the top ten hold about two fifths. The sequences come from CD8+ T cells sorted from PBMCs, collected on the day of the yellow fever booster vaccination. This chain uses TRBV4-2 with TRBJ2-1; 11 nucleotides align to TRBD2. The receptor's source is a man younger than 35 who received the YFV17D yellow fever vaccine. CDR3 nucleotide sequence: TGTGCCAGCAGCCACCCAGAGACTAGCGGGGTCAATGAGCAGTTCTTC. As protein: CASSHPETSGVNEQFF.